A single sample is the source of the 10 T cell receptor beta chains below, sequenced in a study of a mutant IDH1 vaccine in newly diagnosed glioma. Time point in this sample: week 35, safety follow-up. The content of each vaccine dose was 300 ug of mutant IDH1 20-mer peptide, and topical imiquimod accompanied it. What these receptors recognize is not known. The method was immunoSEQ multiplex PCR; TCRdb's version includes in-frame clones alone and lacks a portion of them. This sample carries approximately 50,000 clones, 60% to 85% of them seen once, and the ten largest clones take approximately 12%. The specimen was PBMCs, collected from a glioma patient whose treatment included an IDH1 peptide vaccine. All receptors come from a man aged 35 to 55 with glioma.

This chain joins TRBV30 and TRBJ2-5; TRBD1 is a possible D gene (6 bases). The germline V gene has CDR1 GTSNPN and CDR2 SVGIG (reference sequence). V lost 3 bases to trimming and J lost 6 bases, with 17 bases between them. CDR3 length equals 14 residues. CDR3 region: CAWSLVQGGQTQYF. CDR3 DNA sequence: TGTGCCTGGAGCCTCGTACAGGGCGGGCAGACCCAGTACTTC.

The chain uses TRBV7-2 and TRBJ2-7, with 7 bases matching TRBD1. Germline V CDR1 and CDR2: SGHTA, FQGNSA. CDR3 length: 13 amino acids. The V and J ends lost 9 bases and 0 bases, in that order; junction bases with no gene match: 5. The CDR3 DNA reads as TGTGCCAGTGCACAGGGGTTCTCCTACGAGCAGTACTTC. Protein: CASAQGFSYEQYF. Looking up the rest from reference TRBV7-2 and TRBJ2-7 gives the full variable domain: GAGVSQSPSNKVTEKGKDVELRCDPISGHTALYWYRQSLGQGLEFLIYFQGNSAPDKSGLPSDRFSAERTGGSVSTLTIQRTQQEDSAVYLCASAQGFSYEQYFGPGTRLTVT.

This rearrangement joins TRBV28 to TRBJ1-2; D remains unclear. Trimming took off 7 bases at V and 8 bases at J, with 14 bases between the two ends. The germline V gene encodes CDR1 MDHEN and CDR2 SYDVKM. This CDR3 has 12 residues. DNA for the CDR3: TGTGCCAGCAAAATAGAGGGATCCGGCTACACCTTC. As protein: CASKIEGSGYTF.

The V gene is TRBV5-1, the J gene TRBJ2-6, with 7 bases fitting TRBD1. The CDR3 length is 17 residues. CDR1 and CDR2 from the germline V gene are SGHRS and YFSETQ. V lost 4 bases to trimming and J lost 0 bases; unmatched junction nucleotides: 7. As DNA, the CDR3 is TGCGCCAGCAGCCCGGGACAGCGTGCCTCTGGGGCCAACGTCCTGACTTTC. This gives the protein CASSPGQRASGANVLTF.

This chain uses TRBV10-3 with TRBJ2-2; 9 positions agree with TRBD1. This CDR3 has 15 residues. The germline V gene has CDR1 ENHRY and CDR2 SYGVKD. V gave up 2 bases and J gave up 4 bases; unmatched junction bases: 2. The CDR3 DNA reads as TGTGCCATCAGTGAGCGACAGGGGGGCACCGGGGAGCTGTTTTTT. Encoded protein: CAISERQGGTGELFF.

This clone showed up just a few times. The rearrangement links TRBV28 to TRBJ1-2; 8 nucleotides match TRBD1. Germline trimming cut 3 bases from V and 7 bases from J; bases unmatched to any gene: 4. This CDR3 has 13 amino acids. CDR1 and CDR2 from the germline V gene are MDHEN and SYDVKM. CDR3 sequence reads: CASSFQGAGGYTF. For the CDR3, the DNA is TGTGCCAGCAGTTTCCAGGGGGCGGGTGGCTACACCTTC.

This clone has a single count. V is TRBV7-9 and J is TRBJ1-3; a weak D match, TRBD1 (6 bases). Germline CDR1 SEHNR, CDR2 FQNEAQ (reference sequence). The CDR3 has 16 amino acids. Trimming removed 3 bases from V and 0 bases from J, with 12 bases in between. CDR3: CASSFNSGVSGNTIYF. CDR3 sequence (DNA): TGTGCCAGCAGCTTTAACTCAGGGGTCTCTGGAAACACCATATATTTT.

In this sample, this clone turned up a few times. The chain employs TRBV5-1 and TRBJ2-1, with 11 bases that match TRBD2. The trim removed 2 bases at V and 5 bases at J, leaving 6 bases unmatched. This CDR3 has 16 amino acids. Germline V CDR1 and CDR2: SGHRS, YFSETQ. The CDR3 protein is CASSFSIAGGNNEQFF. The CDR3 DNA is TGCGCCAGCAGCTTCTCTATAGCGGGAGGGAACAATGAGCAGTTCTTC.

The J gene is TRBJ2-2, the V gene TRBV6-5; TRBD2 aligns across 12 bases. Germline CDR1 reads MNHEY; CDR2 reads SVGAGI. The V segment lost 5 bases and the J segment 5 bases; nucleotides outside the gene matches: 3. This CDR3 contains 15 residues. The CDR3: CASSLAGGRTGELFF. In DNA, the CDR3 is TGTGCCAGCAGTCTAGCGGGAGGGCGAACCGGGGAGCTGTTTTTT.

The chain couples TRBV6-6 to TRBJ2-7; tentatively, D is TRBD1 or TRBD2 (6 bases each). Germline CDR1 is MNHNY and CDR2 is SVGAGI (reference sequence). The germline V and J ends were trimmed by 0 bases and 0 bases, with 12 bases remaining between them. The CDR3 has 16 amino acids. This CDR3 is CASSYSLKGGSYEQYV. For the CDR3, the DNA is TGTGCCAGCAGTTACTCCCTAAAGGGGGGCTCCTACGAGCAGTACGTC.